This T cell receptor (beta chain) came from a study of CD8+CD57+ T cells in acquired aplastic anemia listed by TCRdb under 2018. In terms of the full investigation: DNA extracted from sorted CD4+ and CD8+ cells had a mean of 3.2 ug, with a range of about 0.19 to 30 ug. Beyond this particular receptor, the publication reports: Around 30 CD8+ CDR3 sequences were found to be shared between patients and controls, but these sequences appeared to be highly expressed in patients and within the immunodominant clones of the patients. No significant difference in CD8+ Simpson's diversity was found between patients and healthy controls (P=0.060).

CDR1 is given as MNHEY and CDR2 as SVGAGI, both from the germline V gene. The CDR3 measures 17 amino acids from cysteine to phenylalanine. The kept DNA is CDR3 alone, 51 bases in frame from the first base. Unmatched junction bases come to 9, with V trimmed by 5 bases and J by 3 bases. This clonotype has ten or more counts. Its antigen specificity is not known. No much larger clone exists at a distance of one base, and base qualities are not known. Genomic DNA was used as template for profiling of TCR beta VDJ combinations and CDR3 sequences. An Illumina HiSeq 2000 was the platform used for TCR repertoire sequencing. From the authors' description of their analysis: TRBV/TRBJ rearrangement plots, CDR3 size and DJ length profiles, and Simpson's diversity index were used to assess repertoires. The most abundant DNA sequence in the deep sequencing data was taken as the immunodominant clone. CDR3 amino acid sequences were screened for sharing across subjects and were compared with published repertoires and the VDJdb database. The public reads were reanalyzed by TCRdb: fastp trimming at Q25, MiXCR alignment, in-frame beta chains only. Each CDR3 protein appears once, grouped with its most common genes and DNA. The V and J calls and clone size are TCRdb's, not the authors'. The sample table shows more than 250,000 distinct CDR3 sequences, and roughly three fifths are seen once. The biggest ten clones account for 8% of the sample.

TCR repertoires of sorted CD4+ and CD8+ blood T cells from severe aplastic anemia patients and healthy subjects were deep-sequenced in the study. Ficoll-Paque density gradient centrifugation was used to isolate peripheral blood mononuclear cells. CD4+ and CD8+ T cells were sorted by FACS or magnetic beads before DNA extraction. The sequence derives from a human donor with severe aplastic anemia or a healthy control (not recorded which). This chain joins TRBV6-5 to TRBJ2-3; TRBD1 matches 12 bases in the middle. Sequenced: sorted CD4+, CD8+, or CD8+CD57+ T cells (not recorded which) from PBMCs. The DNA sequence is TGTGCCAGCAGTACGGGACAGGGGGCGCCGATGACAGATACGCAGTATTTT. Its protein reads: CASSTGQGAPMTDTQYF.